Following are 16 T cell receptor beta chains from one sample sequenced in a study of T cell responses to AZD1222 COVID-19 vaccine. Repertoires were generated with immunoSEQ multiplex PCR, while TCRdb's copy carries only in-frame clones and drops some. The repertoire holds roughly 150,000 clones, with approximately 89% as singletons. The material sequenced was peripheral blood, taken on day 0 of AZD1222 vaccination. The source of these receptors is an adult in good health.

V is TRBV7-3 and J is TRBJ2-5; 16 bases are shared with TRBD2. V lost 4 bases, J lost 0 bases, and 5 bases stayed unmatched. CDR1 and CDR2 from the germline V gene are SGHTA and FQGTGA. This CDR3 comprises 18 residues. CDR3 amino acids: CASSSGLAGGMYQETQYF. The CDR3, as DNA: TGTGCCAGCAGCTCGGGACTAGCGGGAGGGATGTACCAAGAGACCCAGTACTTC.

This chain joins TRBV19 and TRBJ1-2, with 9 bases fitting TRBD1. The germline V gene encodes CDR1 LNHDA and CDR2 SQIVND (reference sequence). CDR3 length: 18 residues. Losses at the gene ends were 3 bases for V and 1 base for J; bases not matched to a gene: 12. CDR3 in amino acids: CASSMARTGALLNYGYTF. In DNA form, the CDR3 reads TGTGCCAGTAGTATGGCGAGGACAGGGGCCCTACTTAACTATGGCTACACCTTC.

The gene calls are TRBV28 and TRBJ2-7; D perhaps matches TRBD2 (7 bases). Trimming left V 2 bases short and J 5 bases short, with 22 bases between. This CDR3 has 17 amino acids. CDR1 and CDR2 (germline): MDHEN, SYDVKM. The CDR3 region has the DNA TGTGCCAGCAGTTTAGCCTCCCTTCGGGGGGCGAGGGACGAGCAGTACTTC. It is translated as CASSLASLRGARDEQYF.

This clone was counted between two and nine times. This chain joins TRBV5-4 and TRBJ2-1, with 12 nucleotides matching TRBD2. CDR1 and CDR2 from the germline V gene are SGHNT and YYREEE (reference sequence). J gave up 5 bases and V 6 bases, and 9 bases lay outside the gene matches. The CDR3 is 16 residues long. The CDR3: CASNQGLAGTNNEQFF. Written as DNA, the CDR3 is TGTGCCAGCAACCAGGGACTAGCGGGTACTAACAATGAGCAGTTCTTC.

The rearrangement joins TRBV10-3 to TRBJ1-1, with a possible D match to TRBD1 (5 bases). Germline V gene lookup returns CDR1 ENHRY and CDR2 SYGVKD. V was clipped by 9 bases and J by 6 bases, with 14 bases between them. The CDR3 spans 12 residues. In nucleotides, the CDR3 is TGTGCCATAAGGGCCCAGGGAGCTGAAGCTTTCTTT. It encodes CAIRAQGAEAFF.

The chain links TRBV13 to TRBJ2-3; possibly TRBD2 for D (5 bases). Germline CDR1 reads PRHDT; CDR2 reads FYEKMQ (reference sequence). The CDR3 covers 16 residues. The ends were cut back, 1 base at V and 0 bases at J, with 11 bases in the middle. Here the CDR3 reads CASSLDSETSTDTQYF. The CDR3 DNA reads TGTGCCAGCAGCTTAGATAGCGAAACTAGCACAGATACGCAGTATTTT.

V gene TRBV5-4 combines with J gene TRBJ1-3; D is perhaps TRBD1 (5 bases). Trimming shortened V by 0 bases and J by 12 bases, and 16 bases separated the two germline ends. CDR1 and CDR2 (germline): SGHNT, YYREEE (reference sequence). CDR3 length: 14 amino acids. For the CDR3, the DNA is TGTGCCAGCAGCTTGGACCTAGGGAGGGGTGGCATATATTTT. It codes for CASSLDLGRGGIYF.

The chain couples TRBV3-1 (or the pseudogene TRBV3-2) to TRBJ1-1; no reliable D call. Germline V CDR1 and CDR2: LGHDT, YNNKEL (reference sequence). The CDR3 totals 13 residues. V shed 2 bases and J shed 1 base, with 5 bases lying between them. The CDR3 protein is CASSQWPNTEAFF. The DNA of the CDR3 is TGTGCCAGCAGCCAATGGCCGAACACTGAAGCTTTCTTT.

The chain employs TRBV7-3 and TRBJ2-2; D may be TRBD2 (6 bases). This CDR3 contains 14 residues. Germline CDR1 and CDR2: SGHTA and FQGTGA. Trimming stripped 6 bases from V and 4 bases from J, with 12 bases between. This CDR3 reads CASSAGFLTGELFF. The CDR3 region has the DNA TGTGCCAGCAGTGCGGGATTCCTCACCGGGGAGCTGTTTTTT.

The V call is TRBV5-1, the J call TRBJ2-7; 13 bases match TRBD2. CDR3 length: 16 residues. Trimming at V came to 4 bases and at J to 3 bases, leaving 7 bases not matched to a gene. Germline V CDR1 and CDR2: SGHRS, YFSETQ. The CDR3 loop reads CASSPGGTSGNYEQYF. The CDR3 region has the DNA TGCGCCAGCAGCCCAGGTGGGACTAGCGGGAACTACGAGCAGTACTTC.

V is TRBV12-3 or TRBV12-4 and J is TRBJ2-1; the D gene is possibly TRBD2 (5 bases). The CDR3 has 12 residues. Trimming left V 5 bases short and J 15 bases short, with 17 bases between. CDR3 protein: CASSPIIGRGFF. The CDR3 region has the DNA TGTGCCAGCAGTCCTATAATCGGCCGGGGGTTCTTC.

This clone was observed a few times. The chain carries TRBV5-8 and TRBJ2-1; the match to TRBD2 covers 7 bases. There are 13 residues in the CDR3. Germline V lookup: CDR1 SGHTS, CDR2 YDEGEE. The ends lost 7 bases at V and 6 bases at J; junction bases unmatched: 7. CDR3 protein: CASRGRDGNEQFF. The DNA for the CDR3 is TGTGCCAGCCGTGGGAGGGATGGCAATGAGCAGTTCTTC.

The chain couples TRBV6-5 to TRBJ2-1, with D unresolved. The V end lost 5 bases, the J end lost 2 bases, and 7 bases lay between the germline ends. In germline, CDR1 is MNHEY, CDR2 SVGAGI. The CDR3 is made up of 13 amino acids. As DNA, the CDR3 is TGTGCCAGCAGTCTACCGGCCTACAATGAGCAGTTCTTC. The encoded protein is CASSLPAYNEQFF.

The gene calls are TRBV4-1 and TRBJ2-4; TRBD2 might be the D (6 bases). Trimming pared 1 base from V and 8 bases from J, leaving 24 bases between. Germline V CDR1 and CDR2: MGHRA, YSYEKL. This CDR3 has 18 amino acids. Here the CDR3 reads CASSQVDPGRDFLDIQYF. CDR3 nucleotide sequence: TGCGCCAGCAGCCAAGTTGATCCGGGGCGGGACTTTTTAGACATTCAGTACTTC.

The rearrangement uses TRBV7-8 and TRBJ2-7; TRBD1 or TRBD2 may be the D gene (6 bases each). Between the trimmed V and J ends, which lost 1 base and 2 bases, there was a span of 12 bases. The CDR3 sequence is 15 residues long. Germline loops: CDR1 SGHVS, CDR2 FQNEAQ. The CDR3 protein is CASSLVGGGTYEQYF. The CDR3 nucleotides are TGTGCCAGCAGCTTAGTAGGGGGAGGAACCTACGAGCAGTACTTC.

The chain carries TRBV29-1 and TRBJ2-4; D is uncertain. Germline CDR1 and CDR2: SQVTM and ANQGSEA. Trimming pared 2 bases from V and 3 bases from J, leaving 5 bases between. The CDR3 spans 12 residues. DNA of the CDR3: TGCAGCGTTGAATCTGGCAAAAACATTCAGTACTTC. It codes for CSVESGKNIQYF.